This record concerns one T cell receptor (beta chain) sequence. Its antigen remains unknown. This CDR3 comprises 14 residues. CDR1 and CDR2 from the germline V gene are SQVTM and ANQGSEA. V lost 0 bases, J lost 2 bases, and 10 bases lay in between. These data belong to a study of cytomegalovirus exposure and HLA in healthy donors. Study-wide points: HLA restriction was apparent for most CMV-associated TCR beta chains in a later analysis.

60 Vbeta and 13 Jbeta primers were used in PCR. The data were produced by immunoSEQ multiplex PCR, yet TCRdb's version contains in-frame clones alone and is incomplete. The table includes 110,000 to 150,000 clones, 75% to 90% detected once. Sequences were obtained from PBMCs. This chain links TRBV29-1 with TRBJ1-2; perhaps TRBD1 as D (5 bases). The sequence came from a female donor in good health and CMV-seronegative. CDR3 region: CSVEDGASNYGYTF. The CDR3 coding sequence is TGCAGCGTTGAAGATGGGGCGAGCAACTATGGCTACACCTTC.